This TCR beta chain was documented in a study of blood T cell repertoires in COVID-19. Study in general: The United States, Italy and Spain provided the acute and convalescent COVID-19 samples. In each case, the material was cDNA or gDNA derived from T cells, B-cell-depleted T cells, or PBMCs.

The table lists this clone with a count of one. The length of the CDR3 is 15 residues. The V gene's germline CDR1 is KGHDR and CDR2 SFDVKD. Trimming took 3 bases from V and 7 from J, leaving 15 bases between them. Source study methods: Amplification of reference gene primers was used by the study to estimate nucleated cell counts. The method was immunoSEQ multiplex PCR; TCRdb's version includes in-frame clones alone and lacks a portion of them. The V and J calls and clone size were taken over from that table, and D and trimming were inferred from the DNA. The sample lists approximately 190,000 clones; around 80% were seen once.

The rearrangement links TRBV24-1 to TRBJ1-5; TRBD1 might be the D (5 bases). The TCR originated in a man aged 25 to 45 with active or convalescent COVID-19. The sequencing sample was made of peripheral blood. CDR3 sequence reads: CATSDPDSPAQPQHF. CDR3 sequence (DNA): TGTGCCACCAGTGATCCCGACAGTCCGGCCCAGCCCCAGCATTTT.